This note documents a single T cell receptor (beta chain) sequence. The CDR3 sequence is 22 residues long. V was pared by 2 bases and J by 0 bases, with 23 bases of the junction left unmatched. Germline assignment: CDR1 LGHNT and CDR2 FRNRAP. These data come from a study of cytomegalovirus exposure and HLA in healthy donors. This PCR relied on a set of 60 Vbeta primers and 13 Jbeta primers. Profiled with immunoSEQ multiplex PCR; TCRdb holds only in-frame clones, not every one. The repertoire holds about 98,000 clones, with about three quarters as singletons. This TCR was sampled from a man aged 35 to 55 in good health and CMV-seronegative. The chain carries TRBV12-5 and TRBJ2-7, with 9 bases aligning to TRBD1. The sample consisted of PBMCs. The CDR3 spells CASGLLPRPGQGRYLSSYEQYF. DNA for the CDR3: TGTGCTAGTGGTTTGCTCCCTCGGCCCGGACAGGGGCGCTACCTAAGCTCCTACGAGCAGTACTTC.